These 8 T cell receptor beta chains share one sample of origin, sequenced in a study of shared T cell receptors in the human thymus. Sequencing used immunoSEQ multiplex PCR; TCRdb keeps in-frame clones, though not all of them. The top ten hold under 0.01% of the sample, which has 600,000 or so clones, 87% seen once. A further study also used this sample, focusing on human thymus T cells.

Sample: thymocytes. These receptors came from a boy less than two years old with a congenital heart defect.

The V call is TRBV11-3, the J call TRBJ2-1; 7 bases fit TRBD2. Germline V gene data show CDR1 as SGHNT and CDR2 as YENEEA. With 0 bases clipped from V and 0 bases from J, the junction kept 2 bases outside the gene matches. This CDR3 contains 16 residues. CDR3 sequence reads: CASSLDGGSSYNEQFF. The CDR3 region has the DNA TGTGCCAGCAGCTTAGATGGCGGGAGCTCCTACAATGAGCAGTTCTTC.

The rearrangement uses TRBV19 and TRBJ2-7, with 7 bases aligning to TRBD1. This CDR3 is 14 amino acids long. The germline V gene has CDR1 LNHDA and CDR2 SQIVND (reference sequence). The V gene end was trimmed by 1 base and the J gene end by 3 bases; junction bases not matched to a gene: 3. In nucleotides, the CDR3 is TGTGCCAGTAGTATAGGGGGACAGAACTACGAGCAGTACTTC. It codes for CASSIGGQNYEQYF.

The chain is built from TRBV19 and TRBJ2-7; 12 bases match TRBD1. This CDR3 has 16 residues. From germline, CDR1 is LNHDA and CDR2 SQIVND (reference sequence). V shed 8 bases, J shed 5 bases, and the junction held 13 bases outside the gene matches. CDR3: CASRLALGQGADEQYF. The CDR3 DNA follows: TGTGCCAGTCGACTCGCCTTGGGACAGGGGGCGGACGAGCAGTACTTC.

The V call is TRBV7-6, the J call TRBJ2-3; TRBD2 aligns across 12 bases. The CDR3 runs 17 residues. Trimming cost V 5 bases and J 2 bases; bases outside gene matches: 8. Germline V gene sequence: CDR1 SGHVS, CDR2 FNYEAQ. The CDR3 sequence: CASSPGLAGSNTDTQYF. DNA of the CDR3: TGTGCCAGCAGCCCCGGACTAGCGGGGTCTAACACAGATACGCAGTATTTT.

This clone was counted once. This sequence joins TRBV6-1 and TRBJ1-2; D possibly corresponds to TRBD1 (5 bases). The CDR3 has 13 amino acids. V lost 5 bases and J 5 bases, leaving 12 bases between the germline ends. Germline V gene data show CDR1 as MNHNS and CDR2 as SASEGT. CDR3 DNA: TGTGCCAGCAGTCCCCCGGGACTTTATGGCTACACCTTC. The encoded protein is CASSPPGLYGYTF.

The chain couples TRBV5-4 to TRBJ2-3; the match to TRBD2 covers 10 bases. The CDR3 is 16 amino acids. With 4 bases clipped from V and 2 bases from J, the junction kept 7 bases outside the gene matches. Germline V gene sequence: CDR1 SGHNT, CDR2 YYREEE (reference sequence). The CDR3 sequence is CASSMNSGRYTDTQYF. The CDR3 nucleotides are TGTGCCAGCAGCATGAATAGCGGGAGGTACACAGATACGCAGTATTTT.

The V call is TRBV6-5, the J call TRBJ2-3; TRBD2 agrees at 10 bases. Germline values: CDR1 MNHEY, CDR2 SVGAGI. V shed 2 bases and J 3 bases; nucleotides not matched to a gene: 5. The CDR3 is made up of 16 amino acids. The DNA for the CDR3 is TGTGCCAGCAGTTACAGTAGCGGGAGGAGGACAGATACGCAGTATTTT. Translated: CASSYSSGRRTDTQYF.

This chain links TRBV11-3 with TRBJ2-3; 7 bases line up with TRBD1. CDR3 length: 13 residues. The germline CDR1 and CDR2 sequences are SGHNT and YENEEA. V gave up 2 bases and J gave up 10 bases; unmatched junction bases: 6. The CDR3 loop is CASSLRLGTAQYF. The CDR3 DNA sequence: TGTGCCAGCAGCTTACGCCTCGGGACAGCGCAGTATTTT.